These T cell receptor beta chains were read from a single sample in a study of blood T cell repertoires in COVID-19. The data were produced by immunoSEQ multiplex PCR, yet TCRdb's version contains in-frame clones alone and is incomplete. This repertoire shows some 200,000 clones, 65% to 90% found once; its top ten account for about 9%. Material: peripheral blood. The source is a man aged 50-60 years with active or convalescent COVID-19. CDR3s leave out the opening cysteine and the closing phenylalanine or tryptophan.

V gene: TRBV10-3; CDR3 protein: AISEGQVNYGYT
V gene: TRBV18; CDR3 protein: ASSGGSGNTIY
V gene: TRBV5-1; CDR3 protein: ASSAGSPQETQY
V gene: TRBV2; CDR3 protein: ASRGRTSYNEQF
V gene: TRBV29-1; CDR3 protein: SVERDRATEAF
V gene: TRBV6-6; CDR3 protein: ASSYLAKNIQY
V gene: TRBV25-1; CDR3 protein: ASKATGTGSDTQY
V gene: TRBV19; CDR3 protein: ASSIAYTEGISYEQY
V gene: TRBV4-2; CDR3 protein: ASSQEPGGGTQY
V gene: TRBV15; CDR3 protein: ATSRDTGLAV
V gene: TRBV2; CDR3 protein: ASRADPGTGSYEQY
V gene: TRBV6-6; CDR3 protein: ASSKQSYEQY
V gene: TRBV18; CDR3 protein: ASMEMTSTDTQY
V gene: TRBV28; CDR3 protein: ASSSPYRGPINSPLH
V gene: TRBV19; CDR3 protein: ASSIRGREKLF
V gene: TRBV14; CDR3 protein: ASSRTTGGGGTQY
V gene: TRBV2; CDR3 protein: ASRATGGSYTEAF
V gene: TRBV5-4; CDR3 protein: ASSPWTGQLQETQY
V gene: TRBV15; CDR3 protein: ATSRQGTAETQY
V gene: TRBV5-8; CDR3 protein: ASSLDGRNYGYT
V gene: TRBV5-8; CDR3 protein: ASTAGTGGEDTQY
V gene: TRBV18; CDR3 protein: ASSLNTGGGGHEQF
V gene: TRBV9; CDR3 protein: ASSVTARTDTEAF
V gene: TRBV10-2; CDR3 protein: ASSESNRVDYGYT
V gene: TRBV6-6; CDR3 protein: ASSPRTGQETQY
V gene: TRBV2; CDR3 protein: ASVLTGPYGYT
V gene: TRBV7-2; CDR3 protein: ASSSGTSADTQY
V gene: TRBV11-2; CDR3 protein: ASSYATSGRSYEQF
V gene: TRBV19; CDR3 protein: ASSWTSGGTDTQY
V gene: TRBV6-5; CDR3 protein: ASSPAGTGAYEQY
V gene: TRBV6-5; CDR3 protein: ASRWYAGVGYT
V gene: TRBV3-1/TRBV3-2; CDR3 protein: ASSQATDTQY
V gene: TRBV28; CDR3 protein: ASSLPDRKAGNTIY
V gene: TRBV7-2; CDR3 protein: ASSTGPVNEKLF
V gene: TRBV6-2/TRBV6-3; CDR3 protein: ASSYGGHSSQPQH
V gene: TRBV21-1; CDR3 protein: ASSKEVAGENEQY
V gene: TRBV27; CDR3 protein: ASTPGQGGQPQH
V gene: TRBV18; CDR3 protein: ASLRGIYNEQF
V gene: TRBV28; CDR3 protein: ASSLWTGGGSNQPQH
V gene: TRBV5-1; CDR3 protein: ASSLLQGSREGYT